In its sample, the clone carrying this T cell receptor beta chain was seen once. The antigen remains undetermined. At one end, the junction sequence differs from germline, possibly due to a read error. These donors, healthy bone marrow donors, were studied. This record comes from a study of cytomegalovirus exposure and HLA in healthy donors. PCR employed 60 Vbeta and 13 Jbeta primers. TCRdb keeps only in-frame clones here, not all; method: immunoSEQ multiplex PCR. Among fewer than 80,000 clones listed, around 75% were seen once. Germline values: CDR1 SEHNR, CDR2 FQNEAQ (reference sequence). The CDR3 extends over 13 amino acids. General study results and limits: Trimming of TCR beta V- and J-genes showed a link, identified in a later analysis, to a missense DCLRE1C variant. Specificity for CMV antigens was confirmed in vitro for a few of the CMV-associated chains. An ancestry cluster, one associated with Asian ancestry, reportedly showed fewer N-insertions than the roughly 670-donor mean in a later analysis.

This clonotype originated in a woman aged 40 to 50 in good health and CMV-seropositive. The rearrangement joins TRBV7-9 to TRBJ2-2; weak D call: TRBD1 (6 bases). The material sequenced was PBMCs. The CDR3 is CSSSFNRDGELFF. In nucleotides, the CDR3 is TGTTCCAGCAGCTTTAACAGGGATGGGGAGCTGTTTTTT.